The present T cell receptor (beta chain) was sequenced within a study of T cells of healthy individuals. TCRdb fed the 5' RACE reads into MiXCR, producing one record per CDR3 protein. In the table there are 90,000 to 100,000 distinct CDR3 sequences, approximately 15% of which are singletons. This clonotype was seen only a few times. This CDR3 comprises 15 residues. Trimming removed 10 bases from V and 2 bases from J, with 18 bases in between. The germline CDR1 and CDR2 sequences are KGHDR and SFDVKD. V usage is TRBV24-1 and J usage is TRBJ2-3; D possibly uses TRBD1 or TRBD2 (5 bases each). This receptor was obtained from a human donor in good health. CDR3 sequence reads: CATEAGAAHTDTQYF. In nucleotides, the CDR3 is TGTGCCACGGAGGCCGGGGCAGCCCACACAGATACGCAGTATTTT.